The rows below give T cell receptor beta chains drawn from one sample of a study of response to subunit inactivated influenza vaccine. TCRdb itself ran the RT-PCR reads through MiXCR, one entry per CDR3 protein. Altogether a few hundred thousand distinct CDR3 sequences are present, around 7.7% being singletons, with the ten largest covering about an eighth. This sample comprised PBMCs from blood, obtained less than 30 months after vaccination. These receptors originate from a man between 50 and 75 years old who received an inactivated influenza vaccine. Each CDR3 is given with its conserved first and last residue. D genes are given only for firm matches. Expanded clones are given a class, and other clones once, few, many or no size at all.

>TRBV2|-|many|TRBJ1-2
TGTGCCAGCAGCTCTACCCCCGGAGCAAACTATGGCTACACCTTC
CASSSTPGANYGYTF
>TRBV5-1|-|-|TRBJ1-4
TGCGCCAAAAACCCGGGGGAGACTAATGAAAAACTGTTTTTT
CAKNPGETNEKLFF
>TRBV4-3|-|many|TRBJ2-1
TGCGCCAGCAGCCAAGATCTGCGGGCGTCCTCCTACAATGAGCAGTTCTTC
CASSQDLRASSYNEQFF
>TRBV20-1|TRBD2|-|TRBJ2-3
TGCAGCTGGACTAGCGGAATTAGCACAGATACGCAGTATTTT
CSWTSGISTDTQYF
>TRBV15|TRBD1|-|TRBJ2-1
TGTGCCACCAGCCCGAGCAGGAGGACAGGGAACAATGAGCAGTTCTTC
CATSPSRRTGNNEQFF
>TRBV7-2|-|many|TRBJ1-2
TGTGCCAGCAGCTTAGCAGGGGACTATGGCTACACCTTC
CASSLAGDYGYTF
>TRBV5-5|-|many|TRBJ1-1
TGTGCCAGCAGCTCTGACAGCTACACTGAAGCTTTCTTT
CASSSDSYTEAFF
>TRBV9|TRBD2|few|TRBJ2-1
TGTGCCAGCAGCGCAAAATCCGGGACTAGCGGATACAATGAGCAGTTCTTC
CASSAKSGTSGYNEQFF
>TRBV5-4|TRBD1|-|TRBJ1-4
TGTGCCAGCAGCATTGGAACGGGACAGGACGGAAAACTGTTTTTT
CASSIGTGQDGKLFF
>TRBV4-1|-|-|TRBJ2-1
TGCGCCAGCAGCCCCGGGACTCCAATTGAGCAGTTCTTC
CASSPGTPIEQFF
>TRBV4-2|-|many|TRBJ1-1
TGTGCCAGCAGCCACGGGACAACTGAAGCTTTCTTT
CASSHGTTEAFF
>TRBV6-5|-|-|TRBJ2-7
TGTGCCAGCAGTTGGCATAGGACCAAGGACTACGAGCAGTACTTC
CASSWHRTKDYEQYF
>TRBV6-5|-|many|TRBJ2-2
TGTGCCAGCAGTTATTCGTGGTACGGGGCCGGGGAGCTGTTTTTT
CASSYSWYGAGELFF
>TRBV7-9|-|-|TRBJ1-5
TGTGCCAGCAGCTTAGGTCCAGGGCCCAATCAGCCCCAGCATTTT
CASSLGPGPNQPQHF
>TRBV29-1|TRBD1|many|TRBJ2-1
TGCAGCTTCGGACAGGGCCCCATCAATGAGCAGTTCTTC
CSFGQGPINEQFF
>TRBV7-2|-|many|TRBJ1-2
TGTGCCAGCAGCTTAAACACAGGGCAAAACTATGGCTACACCTTC
CASSLNTGQNYGYTF
>TRBV7-2|-|-|TRBJ2-1
TGTGCCAGCAGCAGTACGGGGGGCAACTACAATGAGCAGTTCTTC
CASSSTGGNYNEQFF
>TRBV5-8|-|-|TRBJ1-2
TGTGCCAGCAGCTTGGGTCCAACCCTAGATGGCTACACCTTC
CASSLGPTLDGYTF
>TRBV6-5|TRBD1|-|TRBJ1-4
TGTGCCAGCAGTTATTCCGGACAGGGGGCTAATGAAAAACTGTTTTTT
CASSYSGQGANEKLFF
>TRBV4-3|-|few|TRBJ2-3
TGCGCCAGCAGCCAAGATCGAGGGGAGCTGGAGTATTTT
CASSQDRGELEYF
>TRBV4-3|TRBD1|-|TRBJ1-2
TGCGCCAGCAGCCACCGACAGGGAGTAAACTATGGCTACACCTTC
CASSHRQGVNYGYTF
>TRBV7-2|-|many|TRBJ1-2
TGTGCCAGCAGCTTATTTCTTCGGGGAGATGGCTACACCTTC
CASSLFLRGDGYTF
>TRBV4-3|TRBD1|many|TRBJ2-7
TGCGCCAGCAGCCCAGGGACAGGGGGCGCCTACGAGCAGTACTTC
CASSPGTGGAYEQYF
>TRBV27|-|-|TRBJ1-5
TGTGCCAGCAGATTGGAGGGCTTGGGCAATCAGCCCCAGCATTTT
CASRLEGLGNQPQHF
>TRBV12-3/TRBV12-4|TRBD2|-|TRBJ2-1
TGTGCCAGCAAGTGGACTAGCGGGTTCGGTGAGCAGTTCTTC
CASKWTSGFGEQFF
>TRBV4-1|-|-|TRBJ1-2
TGCGCCAGCAGCCAAGATCTTGGGCGGGCCGGCTATGGCTACACCTTC
CASSQDLGRAGYGYTF
>TRBV3-1|TRBD2|many|TRBJ2-3
TGTGCCAGCAGCCCGACCGGGACTAGCTTAGATACGCAGTATTTT
CASSPTGTSLDTQYF
>TRBV7-8|-|few|TRBJ2-3
TGTGCCAGCAGCTTAGCGGGGGGGGCCAGGGGAGATACGCAGTATTTT
CASSLAGGARGDTQYF
>TRBV25-1|-|few|TRBJ2-5
TGTGCCAGCAGTGCCCCCCTGGCGGGGGCAGAGACCCAGTACTTC
CASSAPLAGAETQYF
>TRBV7-2|TRBD2|-|TRBJ2-5
TGTGCCAGCAGCTCCCGGACTAGCCCCGAGACCCAGTACTTC
CASSSRTSPETQYF
>TRBV6-5|-|few|TRBJ1-2
TGTGCCAGCAGTTACGGGGCAGGGTGGGATGGCTACACCTTC
CASSYGAGWDGYTF
>TRBV10-3|-|few|TRBJ1-6
TGTGCCATCAGTGACGACGGGGCGAATTCACCCCTCCACTTT
CAISDDGANSPLHF
>TRBV29-1|-|many|TRBJ2-2
TGCAGCACCTGGACAGTGAACACCGGGGAGCTGTTTTTT
CSTWTVNTGELFF
>TRBV5-1|-|many|TRBJ1-6
TGCGCCAGCAGATCGGATTTAACGGGAAATTCACCCCTCCACTTT
CASRSDLTGNSPLHF
>TRBV20-1|-|few|TRBJ1-4
TGCAGTGCTAGGAGACAGAGGAATGAAAAACTGTTTTTT
CSARRQRNEKLFF